The T cell receptor beta chain described here comes from a study of cytomegalovirus exposure and HLA in healthy donors. Study observations and caveats: Specificity for CMV antigens was confirmed in vitro for a few of the CMV-associated chains. The authors listed 180 or so TCR beta chains as cytomegalovirus-associated. For cytomegalovirus status, the classifier reportedly gave diagnoses with high specificity and sensitivity. A later analysis found first-cohort TCR clusters tended to co-occur in the 110 or so validation repertoires.

V was pared by 1 base and J by 5 bases, with 3 bases between. Germline loops: CDR1 WSHSY, CDR2 SAAADI. This CDR3 has 12 amino acids. Using immunoSEQ multiplex PCR, the repertoire was profiled, and TCRdb retains in-frame clones only, with some absent. The sample yields a few hundred thousand clones, around 89% seen once. To note about this clone: Its specificity is unknown.

The sequencing sample was made of PBMCs. This TCR came from a woman in her late teens or twenties in good health and CMV-seronegative. The gene calls are TRBV10-2 and TRBJ2-1; D is uncertain. This CDR3 reads CASSEYNNEQFF. The CDR3 DNA is TGCGCCAGCAGTGAGTACAACAATGAGCAGTTCTTC.